This TCR beta chain was obtained from a study of blood T cell repertoires in COVID-19. Study information: Samples of COVID-19 (acute and convalescent) were obtained from the United States, Italy and Spain. Sources were T cells, B-cell-depleted T cells, or PBMCs; the material itself was cDNA or gDNA.

How the authors handled the data: Scientists estimated how many nucleated cells there were by amplifying reference gene primers. TCRdb's copy holds only in-frame clones and misses some; the assay was immunoSEQ multiplex PCR. For V, J and clone size, that table is used; D and trimming come from the DNA. The repertoire holds more than 200,000 clones, with roughly 86% as singletons. Germline lookup yields CDR1 SEHNR and CDR2 FQNEAQ (reference sequence). CDR3 length equals 14 residues. The V segment lost 7 bases and the J segment 3 bases; nucleotides outside the gene matches: 8. Material for sequencing was peripheral blood. The sequence derives from a woman aged 60 to 75 with acute or convalescent COVID-19. This rearrangement joins TRBV7-9 to TRBJ2-7; 8 bases align to TRBD1. The CDR3 DNA follows: TGTGCCAGCACGGACAGGGCGATTGGCTACGAGCAGTACTTC. Its translation is CASTDRAIGYEQYF.